The clone carrying this T cell receptor beta chain was observed at least ten times. Its matching antigen is unknown. This CDR3 comprises 13 residues. The ends lost 6 bases at V and 7 bases at J; junction bases unmatched: 6. Germline assignment: CDR1 SGHRS and CDR2 YFSETQ. This entry comes from a study of naive and memory T cell subsets. Study-level points and caveats: Especially in CD8 cells, naive repertoires contained a few larger clonotypes, possibly CD45RA-re-expressing memory cells.

Both TRBC1 and TRBC2 were covered by a beta constant-region primer of two equimolar oligonucleotides. Four rounds of PCR amplified the ligated cDNA using nested alpha and beta constant-region primers plus SP2. MiXCR, run by TCRdb on the UMI-ligation and nested PCR reads, gives a single entry per CDR3 protein. The data show approximately 140,000 distinct CDR3 sequences, over 20% seen once. The chain links TRBV5-1 to TRBJ2-1; 8 nucleotides match TRBD1. The sequence was obtained from a human donor in good health. Material for sequencing was naive CD4+ T cells from blood. The CDR3 DNA is TGCGCCAGCACCAGGACAGGGACGAATGAGCAGTTCTTC. This gives the protein CASTRTGTNEQFF.